Given below is one T cell receptor (beta chain) in context. Its antigen is as yet unknown. The sample comes from a study of cytomegalovirus exposure and HLA in healthy donors. PCR employed 60 Vbeta and 13 Jbeta primers. Profiling relied on immunoSEQ multiplex PCR, and the TCRdb table lists in-frame clones only, not all of them. Among some 96,000 clones, 70% to 80% were seen once, and the ten largest hold approximately 8%. Study conclusions and caveats: TCR beta V segments were, for the most part, productive about 87% or about 30% of the time in an earlier analysis. Among the most significant clusters, several appeared linked to common viral pathogens in a later analysis. Highest at DRB1 and lowest at HLA-C, TCR association rates differed among HLA loci in a later analysis. The presence/absence work took it that sequencing depth was about the same across donors.

Germline CDR1 is LNHDA and CDR2 is SQIVND (reference sequence). The length of the CDR3 is 14 residues. Input material: PBMCs. The chain combines TRBV19 with TRBJ2-5; possibly TRBD1 for D (6 bases). The better agreement between TRBJ2-7 and the DNA end casts doubt on the J call. The sequence derives from a female donor in good health and CMV-seronegative. The CDR3 coding sequence is TGTGCCAGTAGTATATTAGGGGGAACCTACGAGCAGTACTTC. Residues: CASSILGGTYEQYF.